Detailed here is one T cell receptor beta chain. TCRdb's copy holds only in-frame clones and misses some; the assay was immunoSEQ multiplex PCR. The sample has some 100,000 clones; under 95% are singletons. The data belong to a study of siplizumab effects on memory and regulatory T cells. V gave up 5 bases and J gave up 2 bases, with 12 bases separating them. Germline CDR1 MNHNY, CDR2 SVGAGI (reference sequence). This CDR3 is 14 amino acids long. The chain has TRBV6-6 and TRBJ1-2, with D possibly TRBD1 on 6 matching bases. Sequencing used Tregs sorted from blood. The TCR comes from a human donor in good health. The CDR3 spells CASSNRDKNYGYTF. The CDR3 DNA reads TGTGCCAGCAGTAACCGGGACAAGAACTATGGCTACACCTTC.